This T cell receptor beta chain was profiled in a study of blood T cell repertoires in COVID-19. CDR1 and CDR2 from the germline V gene are MRHNA and SNTAGT. Trimming removed 2 bases from V and 4 bases from J; junction bases left unmatched: 9. This CDR3 is 16 amino acids long. This clone is medium-sized in the sample. TCRdb's copy holds only in-frame clones and misses some; the assay was immunoSEQ multiplex PCR. The data contain some 120,000 clones, 85% of them singletons. The gene calls are TRBV6-4 and TRBJ2-3, with 7 bases fitting TRBD2. Sequencing was done on a sample of peripheral blood. The TCR originated in a woman of 80 years or more with acute or convalescent COVID-19. This CDR3 is CASSDNIGRGADTQYF. The DNA of the CDR3 is TGTGCCAGCAGTGACAATATAGGGAGGGGCGCAGATACGCAGTATTTT.